The rows below give T cell receptor beta chains drawn from one sample of a study of patients and donors after allogeneic stem cell transplantation. TCRdb analysed the RT-PCR reads with MiXCR anew, one entry per CDR3 protein. In the table there are around 240,000 distinct CDR3 sequences, less than 15% of which are singletons. The sequencing input was blood, either unsorted or a sorted T cell fraction (not recorded which). The receptors derive from a human donor who was either an allogeneic HSCT recipient or a stem cell or donor lymphocyte infusion donor (not recorded which). It is not recorded whose cells these are; they may come from a transplant donor. Both conserved end residues are part of each CDR3. A D gene is named only where the DNA matches it firmly. Only part of the rows carry a size: once, few, many, or a class if the clone is expanded.

V,J,D,size,DNA,CDR3
TRBV3-1,TRBJ2-5,TRBD2,-,TGTGCCAGCAGCCAAGGGACTAGTAAAGAGACCCAGTACTTC,CASSQGTSKETQYF
TRBV12-3/TRBV12-4,TRBJ2-1,-,few,TGTGCCAGCAGTTTTAGGCAGAACAATGAGCAGTTCTTC,CASSFRQNNEQFF
TRBV6-5,TRBJ2-1,-,-,TGTGCCAGCAGTTACTCCCGGACATCATACAATGAGCAGTTTTTC,CASSYSRTSYNEQFF
TRBV12-3/TRBV12-4,TRBJ1-2,TRBD1,many,TGTGCCAGCAGTGCGGACAGGGACTATGGCTACACCTTC,CASSADRDYGYTF
TRBV7-3,TRBJ2-5,-,few,TGTGCCAGCAGCTCAACAATAGAGGAGACCCAGTACTTC,CASSSTIEETQYF
TRBV20-1,TRBJ1-4,-,few,TGCAGTGCTAGAGAACCAAGGGGTACTAATGAAAAACTGTTTTTT,CSAREPRGTNEKLFF
TRBV6-1,TRBJ1-1,TRBD1,-,TGTGCCAGCAGGGGACAGATAAACACTGAAGCTTTCTTT,CASRGQINTEAFF
TRBV5-1,TRBJ2-5,TRBD2,few,TGCGCCAGCAGCTTGGTGGGACTAGCTTGGCAAGAGACCCAGTACTTC,CASSLVGLAWQETQYF
TRBV2,TRBJ2-5,TRBD2,few,TGTGCCAGCAGACTCGCGGGGGAGGCAGAAGAGACCCAGTACTTC,CASRLAGEAEETQYF
TRBV11-2,TRBJ1-4,-,-,TGTGCCAGCAGCTTACAGGGAAAAAAACTGTTTTTT,CASSLQGKKLFF
TRBV30,TRBJ2-7,-,-,TGTGCCTGGAGACCACAGGTTAACGAGCAGTACTTC,CAWRPQVNEQYF
TRBV5-6,TRBJ2-2,-,few,TGTGCCAGCAGCTTGCCGGGGGTAGGCGGGGAGCTGTTTTTT,CASSLPGVGGELFF
TRBV20-1,TRBJ2-5,TRBD2,many,TGCAGTGCTAATAGCGGGAGTGCGGGAGAGACCCAGTACTTC,CSANSGSAGETQYF
TRBV7-2,TRBJ2-3,TRBD2,-,TGTGCCAGCAGCTCCCTCGGGCGGGGGGGCTCAGATACGCAGTATTTT,CASSSLGRGGSDTQYF
TRBV2,TRBJ1-1,-,few,TGTGCCAGCAGTGAACAGGGGCGGACTGAAGCTTTCTTT,CASSEQGRTEAFF
TRBV5-5,TRBJ2-2,-,-,TGTGCCAGCAGCTGGGTCGGAGGGGGCTTTGCCGGGGAGCTGTTTTTT,CASSWVGGGFAGELFF
TRBV2,TRBJ2-1,-,-,TGTGCCAGCAGTAGCGACAAGGGGGGCTACAATGAGCAGTTCTTC,CASSSDKGGYNEQFF
TRBV19,TRBJ2-7,-,-,TGTGCCAGTAGTATCAGGACATCGGGAGAGCAGTACTTC,CASSIRTSGEQYF
TRBV7-8,TRBJ1-1,-,-,TGTGCCAGCAGCCCCCGTTTTAGGGGGGGCACTGAAGCTTTCTTT,CASSPRFRGGTEAFF
TRBV4-1,TRBJ1-1,-,few,TGCGCCAGCAAGGGCAGGGAAATCCCTGAAGCTTTCTTT,CASKGREIPEAFF
TRBV7-6,TRBJ2-2,TRBD1,once,TGTGCCAGCAGCTTGGACAGGGCGACGAACACCGGGGAGCTGTTTTTT,CASSLDRATNTGELFF
TRBV5-6,TRBJ2-1,TRBD1,-,TGTGCCAGCAGAGGCGATCCGGGACAGACTTACAATGAGCAGTTCTTC,CASRGDPGQTYNEQFF
TRBV9,TRBJ1-3,-,few,TGTGCCAGCAGCGTAGTGGGGAGCGCCATATATTTT,CASSVVGSAIYF
TRBV12-3/TRBV12-4,TRBJ2-1,TRBD2,few,TGTGCCAGCATTAGATCGGGGGGCTCCTACAATGAGCAGTTCTTC,CASIRSGGSYNEQFF
TRBV19,TRBJ2-3,-,few,TGTGCCAGTAGACCAGGAGGGGCTTACACAGATACGCAGTATTTT,CASRPGGAYTDTQYF